One and the same sample provided the 25 T cell receptor beta chains below, sequenced in a study of T cell responses to AZD1222 COVID-19 vaccine. Using immunoSEQ multiplex PCR, the repertoire was profiled, and TCRdb retains in-frame clones only, with some absent. The data contain around 130,000 clones, roughly nine tenths of them seen just once; the ten biggest clones take up around 9.5%. The sequencing here drew on peripheral blood, taken 28 days after the second AZD1222 dose. Receptors were obtained from an adult who received the AZD1222 COVID-19 vaccine.

The V gene is TRBV12-3 or TRBV12-4, the J gene TRBJ1-6, with D uncertain. The CDR3 loop spans 13 amino acids. V lost 5 bases, J lost 7 bases, and 9 bases lay in between. CDR3 DNA: TGTGCCAGCAGTCCAGGACCAAATTCACCCCTCCACTTT. This encodes CASSPGPNSPLHF.

This chain links TRBV4-1 with TRBJ2-2, with D unresolved. CDR3 size: 13 residues. CDR1 and CDR2 (germline): MGHRA, YSYEKL. V lost 4 bases, J lost 7 bases, and 10 bases lay in between. The CDR3 DNA sequence: TGCGCCAGCAGCCTCCGACGTGGCGGGGAGCTGTTTTTT. As protein: CASSLRRGGELFF.

The rearrangement joins TRBV6-1 to TRBJ1-1, with 7 positions matching TRBD1. The CDR3 sequence is 15 residues long. Germline CDR1 reads MNHNS; CDR2 reads SASEGT. With 2 bases clipped from V and 1 base from J, the junction kept 4 bases outside the gene matches. The CDR3 DNA is TGTGCCAGCAGTGAACAGGGGGGGACGAACACTGAAGCTTTCTTT. This sequence encodes CASSEQGGTNTEAFF.

The gene calls are TRBV6-5 and TRBJ1-3, with TRBD1 matching 7 bases. From germline, CDR1 is MNHEY and CDR2 SVGAGI. V lost 8 bases and J lost 2; bases outside the gene matches: 9. This CDR3 is 15 amino acids long. The CDR3 DNA is TGTGCCAGCGAGCCGAGACAGGGAACTGGAAACACCATATATTTT. As protein: CASEPRQGTGNTIYF.

V gene TRBV4-1 combines with J gene TRBJ2-1; 7 bases fit TRBD2. Looked up from germline, CDR1 is MGHRA and CDR2 is YSYEKL. This CDR3 has 17 residues. The V gene end was trimmed by 1 base and the J gene end by 6 bases; junction bases not matched to a gene: 12. The CDR3, as DNA: TGCGCCAGCAGCCAAGTCATGAACGGGTGGGGGGGCAATGAGCAGTTCTTC. Amino acids: CASSQVMNGWGGNEQFF.

This chain uses TRBV5-4 with TRBJ2-5; 9 bases fit TRBD2. This CDR3 contains 15 residues. The germline gives CDR1 SGHNT, CDR2 YYREEE (reference sequence). V dropped 8 bases and J dropped 2; count of bases not matched to a gene: 10. Written as DNA, the CDR3 is TGTGCCAGTGTAGCGGGGGCGGGGAAGCAAGAGACCCAGTACTTC. It yields the protein CASVAGAGKQETQYF.

This rearrangement joins TRBV5-1 to TRBJ2-7; D is ambiguous. V gave up 0 bases and J gave up 4 bases, with 11 bases separating them. The CDR3 has 14 amino acids. Germline V gene lookup returns CDR1 SGHRS and CDR2 YFSETQ. The DNA of the CDR3 is TGCGCCAGCAGCTTGGGGGATCCCGGGTACGAGCAGTACTTC. The encoded protein is CASSLGDPGYEQYF.

V is TRBV15 and J is TRBJ1-2; TRBD1 is a possible D gene (6 bases). Germline V gene lookup returns CDR1 LNHNV and CDR2 YYDKDF (reference sequence). CDR3 size: 14 residues. The ends were cut back, 4 bases at V and 5 bases at J, with 14 bases in the middle. The DNA for the CDR3 is TGTGCCACCAGCAAAGGCCAGGGGAGGTATGGCTACACCTTC. This translates into CATSKGQGRYGYTF.

V usage is TRBV20-1 and J usage is TRBJ1-5; 7 nucleotides match TRBD1. The CDR3 loop spans 16 amino acids. Germline V gene lookup returns CDR1 DFQATT and CDR2 SNEGSKA (reference sequence). The junction had 8 bases not matched to a gene; V was cut back by 3 bases and J by 0 bases. The CDR3 protein is CSASTPGQISNQPQHF. For the CDR3, the DNA is TGCAGTGCTAGTACCCCGGGACAGATTAGCAATCAGCCCCAGCATTTT.

V and J are TRBV7-9 and TRBJ2-2, with TRBD2 as a possible D gene (6 bases). V shed 5 bases and J shed 5 bases, with 15 bases lying between them. The CDR3 has 15 residues. In germline, CDR1 is SEHNR, CDR2 FQNEAQ (reference sequence). The CDR3 DNA reads TGTGCCAGCAGCCCATCCCTGGCGGGGACCGGGGAGCTGTTTTTT. This translates into CASSPSLAGTGELFF. Supplemented by reference TRBV7-9 and TRBJ2-2, the full variable domain reads DTGVSQNPRHKITKRGQNVTFRCDPISEHNRLYWYRQTLGQGPEFLTYFQNEAQLEKSRLLSDRFSAERPKGSFSTLEIQRTEQGDSAMYLCASSPSLAGTGELFFGEGSRLTVL.

This rearrangement joins TRBV30 to TRBJ1-4; no clear D. Germline CDR1 GTSNPN, CDR2 SVGIG (reference sequence). The CDR3 runs to 11 residues. Trimming cost V 5 bases and J 4 bases, with 5 bases left between them. CDR3: CAWFHNEKLFF. The CDR3 bases are TGTGCCTGGTTCCATAATGAAAAACTGTTTTTT.

V and J are TRBV4-3 and TRBJ1-1, with D possibly matching TRBD1 (6 bases). Per the germline V gene, CDR1 is LGHNA and CDR2 is YSLEER. The CDR3 has 15 residues. V was cut by 2 bases and J by 5 bases, with 15 bases left in between. CDR3 DNA: TGCGCCAGCAGCCAACAGCCACAGGGAACAACTGAAGCTTTCTTT. It translates to CASSQQPQGTTEAFF.

The chain recombines TRBV2 with TRBJ1-1; D possibly corresponds to TRBD1 (6 bases). CDR1 is SNHLY, CDR2 FYNNEI, per germline. With 6 bases removed from V and 7 bases from J, the gap between germline ends came to 15 bases. CDR3 length: 13 amino acids. The CDR3 loop reads CASRAEGHLEAFF. The CDR3, as DNA: TGTGCCAGCAGGGCGGAGGGACACCTTGAAGCTTTCTTT. Full variable domain (remainder filled in from reference TRBV2 and TRBJ1-1): EPEVTQTPSHQVTQMGQEVILRCVPISNHLYFYWYRQILGQKVEFLVSFYNNEISEKSEIFDDQFSVERPDGSNFTLKIRSTKLEDSAMYFCASRAEGHLEAFFGQGTRLTVV.

CDR3 residues: CASTREGLSGNTIYF. DNA for the CDR3: TGTGCCAGCACCCGTGAGGGGCTCTCTGGAAACACCATATATTTT. The chain employs TRBV5-8 and TRBJ1-3, with D maybe TRBD1 (5 bases). The CDR3 sequence is 15 residues long. CDR1 is SGHTS and CDR2 is YDEGEE in the germline V gene. Trimming pared 6 bases from V and 0 bases from J, leaving 13 bases between. Based on the CDR3 plus reference TRBV5-8 and TRBJ1-3, the full variable domain is EAGVTQSPTHLIKTRGQQATLRCSPISGHTSVYWYQQALGLGLQFLLWYDEGEERNRGNFPPRFSGRQFPNYSSELNVNALELEDSALYLCASTREGLSGNTIYFGEGSWLTVV.

In its sample, this clone was seen a few times. The chain is built from TRBV6-6 and TRBJ2-1; either TRBD1 or TRBD2 may supply D (5 bases each). CDR3 length: 14 residues. The V end lost 4 bases, the J end lost 2 bases, and 9 bases lay between the germline ends. Germline V gene lookup returns CDR1 MNHNY and CDR2 SVGAGI (reference sequence). CDR3 sequence (DNA): TGTGCCAGCAGTTTCCCGGGACCCTACAATGAGCAGTTCTTC. As protein: CASSFPGPYNEQFF.

The chain has TRBV7-2 and TRBJ1-4, with D hard to call. From germline, CDR1 is SGHTA and CDR2 FQGNSA. The CDR3 extends over 14 amino acids. V was trimmed by 6 bases and J by 8 bases, leaving 16 bases between them. CDR3 amino acids: CASSPLGSGEKLFF. The CDR3 DNA reads as TGTGCCAGCAGTCCGCTTGGCTCCGGGGAAAAACTGTTTTTT.

The gene calls are TRBV29-1 and TRBJ2-2, with no clear D. CDR1 is SQVTM, CDR2 ANQGSEA, per germline. V lost 6 bases, J lost 2 bases, and 13 bases lay in between. The CDR3 spans 14 residues. CDR3 in DNA: TGCAGCGTACCCGGCAAGGAAAACACCGGGGAGCTGTTTTTT. As protein: CSVPGKENTGELFF.

This chain connects TRBV5-1 to TRBJ2-1; 11 bases are shared with TRBD2. CDR1 and CDR2 (germline): SGHRS, YFSETQ. CDR3 size: 13 residues. The J segment lost 4 bases and the V segment lost 8 bases, leaving 2 bases of the junction unmatched. The CDR3 loop is CASSGRGYNEQFF. In nucleotides, the CDR3 is TGCGCCAGTAGCGGGAGGGGATACAATGAGCAGTTCTTC.

The chain links TRBV19 to TRBJ1-4, with D uncertain. The V end was cut by 5 bases, the J end by 8 bases, with 9 bases between. The CDR3 consists of 12 residues. The germline V gene has CDR1 LNHDA and CDR2 SQIVND (reference sequence). This CDR3 is CASSPREEKLFF. CDR3 nucleotide sequence: TGTGCCAGTAGTCCCCGCGAGGAAAAACTGTTTTTT.

The chain has TRBV6-5 and TRBJ1-2; D possibly corresponds to TRBD1 (6 bases). The CDR3 is 15 amino acids. The ends were cut back, 5 bases at V and 0 bases at J, with 13 bases in the middle. In germline, CDR1 is MNHEY, CDR2 SVGAGI. CDR3 in amino acids: CASSPGTRPNYGYTF. Here the CDR3 DNA reads TGTGCCAGCAGTCCCGGGACAAGGCCTAACTATGGCTACACCTTC.

The chain carries TRBV30 and TRBJ2-7, with D uncertain. Trimming cost V 2 bases and J 4 bases, with 6 bases left between them. Germline CDR1 is GTSNPN and CDR2 is SVGIG (reference sequence). The CDR3 length is 11 residues. CDR3 bases: TGTGCCTGGAGTCTGGGTTACGAGCAGTACTTC. Amino acid sequence: CAWSLGYEQYF.

This clone was seen at least ten times. This chain's CDR3 is CASSEVQGQTFF. The CDR3 DNA sequence: TGCGCCAGCAGTGAGGTTCAGGGGCAAACTTTCTTT. This chain joins TRBV10-2 and TRBJ1-1, with D tentatively TRBD1 (6 bases). The CDR3 has 12 amino acids. CDR1 is WSHSY and CDR2 is SAAADI in the germline V gene. V gave up 2 bases and J gave up 12 bases, with 13 bases separating them.

In this sample, this clone turned up a few times. V gene TRBV30 combines with J gene TRBJ2-7; TRBD2 matches at 12 bases. After removal of 3 bases from V and 3 bases from J, the junction contained 12 bases not matched to a gene. CDR1 is GTSNPN, CDR2 SVGIG, per germline (reference sequence). CDR3 size: 17 residues. The CDR3 loop is CAWRRTSGDRKFYEQYF. CDR3 DNA sequence: TGTGCCTGGAGAAGGACTAGCGGGGATAGAAAATTCTACGAGCAGTACTTC.

The rearrangement links TRBV6-5 to TRBJ1-1; 9 positions agree with TRBD1. With V trimmed by 6 bases and J by 14 bases, 10 bases remained unmatched. Germline CDR1 is MNHEY and CDR2 is SVGAGI. This CDR3 region has 12 residues. CDR3 bases: TGTGCCAGCAGCTCTACAGGGGGCGGTTACTTCTTT. Protein: CASSSTGGGYFF.

The rearrangement joins TRBV6-5 to TRBJ1-1; D might be TRBD1 (5 bases). Germline CDR1 is MNHEY and CDR2 is SVGAGI. V was clipped by 8 bases and J by 5 bases, with 12 bases between them. The CDR3 covers 12 residues. The CDR3 reads CASGGFRTEAFF. The DNA for the CDR3 is TGTGCCAGCGGGGGATTCCGGACTGAAGCTTTCTTT.